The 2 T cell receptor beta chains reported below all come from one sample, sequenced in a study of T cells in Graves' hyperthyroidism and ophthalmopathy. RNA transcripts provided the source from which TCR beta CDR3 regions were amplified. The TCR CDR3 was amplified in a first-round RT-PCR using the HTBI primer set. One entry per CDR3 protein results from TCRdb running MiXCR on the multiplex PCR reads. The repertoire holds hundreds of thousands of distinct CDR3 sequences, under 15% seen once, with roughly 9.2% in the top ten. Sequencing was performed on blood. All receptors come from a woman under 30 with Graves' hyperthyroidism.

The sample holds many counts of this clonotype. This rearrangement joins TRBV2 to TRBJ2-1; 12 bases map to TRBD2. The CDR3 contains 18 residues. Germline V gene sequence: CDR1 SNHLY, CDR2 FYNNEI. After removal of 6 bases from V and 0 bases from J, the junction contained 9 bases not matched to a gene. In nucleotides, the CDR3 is TGTGCCAGCAGGAGGACTAGCGGGATTAAGGGCTCCTACAATGAGCAGTTCTTC. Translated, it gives CASRRTSGIKGSYNEQFF.

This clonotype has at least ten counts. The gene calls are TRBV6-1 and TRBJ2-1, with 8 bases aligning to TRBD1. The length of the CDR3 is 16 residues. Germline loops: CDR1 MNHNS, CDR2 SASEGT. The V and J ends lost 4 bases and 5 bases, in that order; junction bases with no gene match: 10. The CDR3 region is CASSASGQGLDNEQFF. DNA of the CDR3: TGTGCCAGCAGTGCTTCTGGACAGGGTTTGGACAATGAGCAGTTCTTC.